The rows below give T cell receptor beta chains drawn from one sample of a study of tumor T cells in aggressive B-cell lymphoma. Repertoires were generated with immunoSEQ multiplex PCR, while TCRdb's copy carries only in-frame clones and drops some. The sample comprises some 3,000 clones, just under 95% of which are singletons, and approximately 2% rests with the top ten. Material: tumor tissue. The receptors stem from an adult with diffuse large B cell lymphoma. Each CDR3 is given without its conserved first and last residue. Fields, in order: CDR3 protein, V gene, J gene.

SVEEGQGASSTDTQY	TRBV29-1	TRBJ2-3
ASSSSGLAGPREQF	TRBV5-4	TRBJ2-1
ASSVEAHRGYGYT	TRBV9	TRBJ1-2
ASSPTGQKNTEAF	TRBV7-2	TRBJ1-1
ASSDLGTNAYNEQF	TRBV25-1	TRBJ2-1
ASSILQGSNQPQH	TRBV19	TRBJ1-5
ASSPDRGASGELF	TRBV5-1	TRBJ2-2
ASSSQAGIYEQY	TRBV7-2	TRBJ2-7
ASSNSRRGPRLNNEQF	TRBV21-1	TRBJ2-1
AWSIGDRVDGYT	TRBV30	TRBJ1-2
ASSLTGGYYEQY	TRBV27	TRBJ2-7
ASSSRQGSVGETQY	TRBV27	TRBJ2-5
ASSYRDRHNSPLH	TRBV27	TRBJ1-6
ASSLGAQSYEQY	TRBV5-1	TRBJ2-7
SVEGGGQNYGYT	TRBV29-1	TRBJ1-2
SARDRTQIP	TRBV20-1	TRBJ1-1
ASSDSNRGYQF	TRBV6-4	TRBJ2-1
ASSHTTSYYEQY	TRBV14	TRBJ2-7
ASSLVAEVNYGYT	TRBV5-8	TRBJ1-2
ASYRGEQF	TRBV7-9	TRBJ2-1
ASNPLDRGSEAF	TRBV5-6	TRBJ1-1
ASSESRTGTNYGYT	TRBV10-2	TRBJ1-2
ASAAVGAEQY	TRBV10-2	TRBJ2-7
ASSNRDRREKLF	TRBV6-5	TRBJ1-4
ASNPAARGQPQH	TRBV19	TRBJ1-5
ASSFSQGVRNEQF	TRBV7-2	TRBJ2-1
ASSPTGVPYEQY	TRBV5-1	TRBJ2-7
ASSLDRSEAF	TRBV5-4	TRBJ1-1
ASSLDLGGYGYT	TRBV7-8	TRBJ1-2
ASTRDRGGYEQY	TRBV6-5	TRBJ2-7
ASLGGNRYEQY	TRBV19	TRBJ2-7
ASSQVSSGTYEQY	TRBV4-1	TRBJ2-7
ASSRTGGVEKLF	TRBV7-2	TRBJ1-4
ASSLGGTSGAWGYNEQF	TRBV7-9	TRBJ2-1
ASSLAGTRDNEQF	TRBV7-9	TRBJ2-1
ASSPPGLARGDNEQF	TRBV7-9	TRBJ2-1
ASSLSAGNYGYT	TRBV27	TRBJ1-2
ASSLDLTRGVTGELF	TRBV5-1	TRBJ2-2
ASTGGLADDGELF	TRBV6-5	TRBJ2-2
ASSPQGSSEAF	TRBV11-3	TRBJ1-1
ASSLTPGGLSYEQY	TRBV7-2	TRBJ2-7
ASSFRDRGNTIY	TRBV5-4	TRBJ1-3
ASSSDSYEQY	TRBV11-1	TRBJ2-7
ATSRGGDYYGYT	TRBV15	TRBJ1-2
ASSSTGWNTGELF	TRBV7-9	TRBJ2-2
ASSPEGRYEQY	TRBV19	TRBJ2-7